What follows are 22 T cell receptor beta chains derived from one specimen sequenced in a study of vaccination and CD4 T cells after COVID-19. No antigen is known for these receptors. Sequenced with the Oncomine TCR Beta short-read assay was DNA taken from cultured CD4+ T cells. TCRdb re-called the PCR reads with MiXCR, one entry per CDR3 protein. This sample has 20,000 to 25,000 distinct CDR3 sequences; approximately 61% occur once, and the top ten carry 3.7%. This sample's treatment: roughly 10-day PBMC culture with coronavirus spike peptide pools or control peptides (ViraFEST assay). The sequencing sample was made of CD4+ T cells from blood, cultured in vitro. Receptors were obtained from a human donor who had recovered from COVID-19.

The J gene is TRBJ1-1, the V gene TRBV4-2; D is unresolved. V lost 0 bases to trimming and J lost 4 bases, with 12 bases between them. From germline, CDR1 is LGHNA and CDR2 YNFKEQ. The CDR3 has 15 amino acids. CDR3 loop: CASSQEERVLTEAFF. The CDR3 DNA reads TGTGCCAGCAGCCAAGAGGAAAGAGTACTCACTGAAGCTTTCTTT.

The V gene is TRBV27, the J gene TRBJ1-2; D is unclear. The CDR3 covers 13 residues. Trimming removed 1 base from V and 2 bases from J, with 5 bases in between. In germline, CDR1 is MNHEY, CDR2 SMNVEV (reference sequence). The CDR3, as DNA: TGTGCCAGCAGTTTATATGGCAACTATGGCTACACCTTC. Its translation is CASSLYGNYGYTF.

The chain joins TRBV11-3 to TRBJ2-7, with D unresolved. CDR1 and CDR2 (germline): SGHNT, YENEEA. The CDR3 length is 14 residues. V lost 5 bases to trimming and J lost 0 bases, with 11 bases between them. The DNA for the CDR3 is TGTGCCAGCAGCCTACGCTCCGGCTCCTACGAGCAGTACTTC. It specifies CASSLRSGSYEQYF.

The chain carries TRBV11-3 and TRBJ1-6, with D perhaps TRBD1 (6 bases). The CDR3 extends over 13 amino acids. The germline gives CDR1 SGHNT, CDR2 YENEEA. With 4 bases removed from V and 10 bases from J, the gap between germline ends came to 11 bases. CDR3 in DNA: TGTGCCAGCAGCTCAGGGGTGAGGTCACCCCTCCACTTT. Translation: CASSSGVRSPLHF.

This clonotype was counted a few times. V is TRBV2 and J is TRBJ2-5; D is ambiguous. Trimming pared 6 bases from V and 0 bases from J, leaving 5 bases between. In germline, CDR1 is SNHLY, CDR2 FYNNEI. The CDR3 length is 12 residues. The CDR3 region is CASSFDQETQYF. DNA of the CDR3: TGTGCCAGCAGCTTCGACCAAGAGACCCAGTACTTC.

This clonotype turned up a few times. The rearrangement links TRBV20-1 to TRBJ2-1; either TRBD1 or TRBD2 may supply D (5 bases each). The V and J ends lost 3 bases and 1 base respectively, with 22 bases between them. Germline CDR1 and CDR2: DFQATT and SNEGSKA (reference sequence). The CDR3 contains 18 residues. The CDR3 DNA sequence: TGCAGTGCTAGTGGGGGTCTAGGACCCTGGGAGTCCTACAATGAGCAGTTCTTC. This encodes CSASGGLGPWESYNEQFF.

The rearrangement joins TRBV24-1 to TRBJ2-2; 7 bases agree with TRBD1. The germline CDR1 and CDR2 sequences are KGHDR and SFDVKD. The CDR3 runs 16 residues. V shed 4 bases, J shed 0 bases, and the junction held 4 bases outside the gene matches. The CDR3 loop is CATSDARGSNTGELFF. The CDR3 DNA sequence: TGTGCCACCAGTGACGCCAGGGGGTCGAACACCGGGGAGCTGTTTTTT.

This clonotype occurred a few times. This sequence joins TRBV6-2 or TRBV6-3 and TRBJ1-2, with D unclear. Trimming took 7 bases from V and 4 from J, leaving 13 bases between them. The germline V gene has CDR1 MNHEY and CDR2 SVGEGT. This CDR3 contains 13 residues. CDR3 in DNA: TGTGCCAGCACCCCGTTGATGGGCTATGGCTACACCTTC. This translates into CASTPLMGYGYTF.

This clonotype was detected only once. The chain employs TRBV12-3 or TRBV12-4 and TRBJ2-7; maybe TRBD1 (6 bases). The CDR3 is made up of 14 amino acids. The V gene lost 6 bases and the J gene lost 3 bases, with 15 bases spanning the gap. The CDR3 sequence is CASRRQGSSYEQYF. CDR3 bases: TGTGCCAGCAGACGGCAGGGGAGCAGCTACGAGCAGTACTTC.

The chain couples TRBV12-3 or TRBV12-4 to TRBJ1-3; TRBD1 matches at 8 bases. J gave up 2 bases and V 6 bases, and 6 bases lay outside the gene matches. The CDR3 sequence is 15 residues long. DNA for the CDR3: TGTGCCAGCAGACCCGACAGGGGAACTGGAAACACCATATATTTT. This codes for CASRPDRGTGNTIYF.

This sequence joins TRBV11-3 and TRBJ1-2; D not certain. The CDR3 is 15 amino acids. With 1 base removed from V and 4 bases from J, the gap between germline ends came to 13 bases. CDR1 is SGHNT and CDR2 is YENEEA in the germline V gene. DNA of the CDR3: TGTGCCAGCAGCTTAGTCGGCGCCGGAACCTATGGCTACACCTTC. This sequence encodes CASSLVGAGTYGYTF.

The DNA for the CDR3 is TGTGCCAGCAGTCTCCTTGGCCATCAGCCCCAGCATTTT. Amino acid sequence: CASSLLGHQPQHF. This sequence joins TRBV27 and TRBJ1-5; D not resolved. Germline V gives CDR1 MNHEY, CDR2 SMNVEV (reference sequence). The CDR3 extends over 13 amino acids. V lost 5 bases and J lost 5, with 10 bases in between.

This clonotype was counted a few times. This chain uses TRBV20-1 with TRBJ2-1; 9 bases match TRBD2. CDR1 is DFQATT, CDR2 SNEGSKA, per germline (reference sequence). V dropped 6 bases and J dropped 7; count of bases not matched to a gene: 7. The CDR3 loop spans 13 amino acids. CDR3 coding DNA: TGCAGTGCGTCTAGCGGGAAATCGAATGAGCAGTTCTTC. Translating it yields CSASSGKSNEQFF.

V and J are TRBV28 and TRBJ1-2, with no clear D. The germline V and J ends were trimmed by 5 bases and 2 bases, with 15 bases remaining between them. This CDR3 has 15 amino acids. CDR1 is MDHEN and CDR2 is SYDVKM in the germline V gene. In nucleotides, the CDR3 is TGTGCCAGCAGTCTCATCCTTAACCGAAACTATGGCTACACCTTC. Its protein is CASSLILNRNYGYTF.

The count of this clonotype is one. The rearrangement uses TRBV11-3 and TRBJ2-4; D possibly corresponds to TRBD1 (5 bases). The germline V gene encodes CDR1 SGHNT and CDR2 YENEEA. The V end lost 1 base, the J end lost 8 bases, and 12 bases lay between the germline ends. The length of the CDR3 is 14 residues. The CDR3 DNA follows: TGTGCCAGCAGCTTAGCAGCCAGGGCGGACATTCAGTACTTC. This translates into CASSLAARADIQYF.

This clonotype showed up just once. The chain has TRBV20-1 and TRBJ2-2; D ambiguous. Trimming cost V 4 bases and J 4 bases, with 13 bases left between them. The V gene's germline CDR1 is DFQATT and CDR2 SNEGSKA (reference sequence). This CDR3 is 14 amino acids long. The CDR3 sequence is CSATRGQSTGELFF. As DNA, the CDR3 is TGCAGTGCTACCCGCGGCCAGAGCACCGGGGAGCTGTTTTTT.

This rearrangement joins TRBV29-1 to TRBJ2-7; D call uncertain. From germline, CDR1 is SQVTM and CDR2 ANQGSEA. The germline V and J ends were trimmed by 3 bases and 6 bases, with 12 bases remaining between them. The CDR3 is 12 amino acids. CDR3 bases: TGCAGCGTTGAGGTACAGTTAGGCGAGCAGTACTTC. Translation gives CSVEVQLGEQYF.

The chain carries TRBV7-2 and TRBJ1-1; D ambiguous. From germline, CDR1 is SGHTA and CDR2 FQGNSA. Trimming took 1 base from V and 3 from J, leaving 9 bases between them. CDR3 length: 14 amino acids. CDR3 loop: CASSLGGADTEAFF. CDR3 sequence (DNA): TGTGCCAGCAGCTTAGGAGGCGCAGACACTGAAGCTTTCTTT.

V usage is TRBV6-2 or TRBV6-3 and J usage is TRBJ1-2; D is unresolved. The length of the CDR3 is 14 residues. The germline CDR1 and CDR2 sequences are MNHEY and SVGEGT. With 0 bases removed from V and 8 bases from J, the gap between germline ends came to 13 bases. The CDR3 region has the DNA TGTGCCAGCAGTTACTCGAAGGTCGCTATGGGCTACACCTTC. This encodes CASSYSKVAMGYTF.

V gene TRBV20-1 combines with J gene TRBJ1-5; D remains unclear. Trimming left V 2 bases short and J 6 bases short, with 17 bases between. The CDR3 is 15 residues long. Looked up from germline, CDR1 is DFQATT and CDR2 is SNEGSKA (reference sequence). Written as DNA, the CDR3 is TGCAGTGCTAGATGGGGAGGGAGCGAGGCTCAGCCCCAGCATTTT. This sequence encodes CSARWGGSEAQPQHF.

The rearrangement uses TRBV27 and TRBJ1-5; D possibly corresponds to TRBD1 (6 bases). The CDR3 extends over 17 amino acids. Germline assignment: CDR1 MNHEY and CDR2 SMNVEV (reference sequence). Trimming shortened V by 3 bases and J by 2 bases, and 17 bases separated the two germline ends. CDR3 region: CASSLVWGALGNQPQHF. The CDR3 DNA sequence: TGTGCCAGCAGTTTGGTTTGGGGGGCACTAGGCAATCAGCCCCAGCATTTT.

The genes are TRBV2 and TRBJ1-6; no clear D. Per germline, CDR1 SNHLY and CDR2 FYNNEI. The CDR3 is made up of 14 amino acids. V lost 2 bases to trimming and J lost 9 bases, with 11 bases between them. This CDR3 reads CASSENGLTSPLHF. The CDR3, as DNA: TGTGCCAGCAGTGAAAACGGACTGACTTCACCCCTCCACTTT.